What follows describes a single T cell receptor (beta chain). What it binds is not known. V trimming: 7 bases; J trimming: 4 bases; junction bases outside the gene matches: 12. The germline CDR1 and CDR2 sequences are SNHLY and FYNNEI. There are 16 residues in the CDR3. Together with a sample-barcoded 5' primer, a J-beta primer mix was included in a second PCR lasting 7 to 11 cycles. TCRdb recomputed calls from the 5' RACE reads with MiXCR, one row per CDR3 protein. Here the sample spans roughly 650,000 distinct CDR3 sequences, approximately 30% being singletons. The data derive from a study of blood T cells in healthy people across ages. The study's findings and limits: Possibly, changes in expanded clonotypes were confounded because donor CMV status was unknown.

In each sample, at least 6.5 million PBMCs were isolated. Sequenced input: blood. The V call is TRBV2, the J call TRBJ2-1; TRBD1 matches at 8 bases. This TCR came from a woman of 80 years or more in good health. The CDR3 sequence: CASNVATGATYNEQFF. DNA for the CDR3: TGTGCCAGCAATGTCGCGACAGGGGCCACATACAATGAGCAGTTCTTC.